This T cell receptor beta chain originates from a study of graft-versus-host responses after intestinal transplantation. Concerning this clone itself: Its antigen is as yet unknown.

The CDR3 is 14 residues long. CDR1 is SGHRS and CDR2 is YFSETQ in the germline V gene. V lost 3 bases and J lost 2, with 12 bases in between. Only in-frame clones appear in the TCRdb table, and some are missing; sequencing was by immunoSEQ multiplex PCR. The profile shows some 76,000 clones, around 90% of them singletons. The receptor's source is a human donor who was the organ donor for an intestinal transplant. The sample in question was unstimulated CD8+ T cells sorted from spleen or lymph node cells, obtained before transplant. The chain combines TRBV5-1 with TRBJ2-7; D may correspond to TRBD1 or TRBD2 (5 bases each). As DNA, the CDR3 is TGCGCCAGCAGCTCCGGGACGGTGACCTACGAGCAGTACTTC. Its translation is CASSSGTVTYEQYF.